This T cell receptor (beta chain) is drawn from a study of Tregs in tolerant kidney transplant recipients. Details on this clone: Its matching antigen is unknown.

The protocol was immunoSEQ multiplex PCR, while the TCRdb copy is restricted to in-frame clones and leaves out a portion. The repertoire holds some 830 clones, with 35% to 45% as singletons. This sequence originates from a human patient who received a combined kidney and bone marrow transplant. Some of these T cells may belong to the graft donor. Sequences were obtained from Tregs from blood cultured with allogeneic cells.

The CDR3 region is CASRSLLAGGETQYF. CDR3 DNA: TGTGCCAGCAGGAGTTTACTAGCGGGGGGCGAGACCCAGTACTTC. J is TRBJ2-5 and V is TRBV2; 12 nucleotides agree with TRBD2. Germline CDR1 and CDR2: SNHLY and FYNNEI. V was pared by 6 bases and J by 5 bases, with 7 bases of the junction left unmatched. This CDR3 region has 15 residues.